The 21 T cell receptor beta chains below were found in one sample sequenced in a study of human T cells and chemical hapten exposure. The time point is: patch test 1, 2 weeks after DPC sensitization. Treatment specified: therapeutic diphenylcyclopropenone sensitization with weekly scalp DPC. TCRdb called the RACE reads again in MiXCR, with one record for every CDR3 protein. Of 150,000 to 200,000 distinct CDR3 sequences detected, approximately 15% appear once; the ten largest clones hold 1.5% to 2%. The specimen was whole blood, collected in connection with sensitization to the hapten diphenylcyclopropenone (DPC). These TCRs come from a woman in her twenties or thirties with alopecia areata. Some clones in this sample may be carry-over from other donors' samples.

In the case of this clonotype: Given a much more abundant clone one base away, this may be a read error. The chain is built from TRBV7-2 and TRBJ2-5; 7 nucleotides line up with TRBD2. This CDR3 has 14 residues. V was pared by 0 bases and J by 8 bases, with 6 bases of the junction left unmatched. Germline CDR1 and CDR2: SGHTA and FQGNSA. Written as DNA, the CDR3 is TGTGCCAGCAGCTTAGCCCAGCGGGGCGGCACCCAGTACTTC. Its protein is CASSLAQRGGTQYF. Supplemented by reference TRBV7-2 and TRBJ2-5, the full variable domain reads GAGVSQSPSNKVTEKGKDVELRCDPISGHTALYWYRQSLGQGLEFLIYFQGNSAPDKSGLPSDRFSAERTGGSVSTLTIQRTQQEDSAVYLCASSLAQRGGTQYFGPGTRLLVL.

This clonotype was detected a few times. The rearrangement joins TRBV20-1 to TRBJ1-1; 10 nucleotides align to TRBD1. J was trimmed by 4 bases and V by 1 base; bases with no gene match: 6. The germline V gene has CDR1 DFQATT and CDR2 SNEGSKA (reference sequence). CDR3 length: 15 residues. The CDR3 coding sequence is TGCAGTGCTAGAGGCACAGGACAGGGGGGCACTGAAGCTTTCTTT. Its translation is CSARGTGQGGTEAFF.

V is TRBV4-2 and J is TRBJ1-6; TRBD1 aligns across 9 bases. The germline CDR1 and CDR2 sequences are LGHNA and YNFKEQ. Trimming removed 3 bases from V and 9 bases from J; junction bases left unmatched: 6. This CDR3 has 15 amino acids. The CDR3 loop reads CASSQEGTGLSPLHF. In nucleotides, the CDR3 is TGTGCCAGCAGCCAGGAAGGGACAGGGCTTTCACCCCTCCACTTT.

The rearrangement joins TRBV7-9 to TRBJ2-7, with TRBD1 as a possible D gene (5 bases). Trimming stripped 5 bases from V and 2 bases from J, with 7 bases between. Germline CDR1 is SEHNR and CDR2 is FQNEAQ (reference sequence). This CDR3 has 12 residues. This chain's CDR3 is CASSPDTYEQYF. CDR3 in DNA: TGTGCCAGCAGCCCGGACACCTACGAGCAGTACTTC. Drawing the rest from reference TRBV7-9 and TRBJ2-7, the complete variable domain is DTGVSQNPRHKITKRGQNVTFRCDPISEHNRLYWYRQTLGQGPEFLTYFQNEAQLEKSRLLSDRFSAERPKGSFSTLEIQRTEQGDSAMYLCASSPDTYEQYFGPGTRLTVT.

The rearrangement links TRBV12-3 or TRBV12-4 to TRBJ2-3; TRBD2 matches 8 bases. J lost 4 bases, V lost 4 bases, and 10 bases had no gene match. The CDR3 covers 16 residues. The CDR3 bases are TGTGCCAGCAGTTCCTTCCTGGCGGGGGGCGCAGATACGCAGTATTTT. The encoded protein is CASSSFLAGGADTQYF.

This clonotype was seen a few times. This chain uses TRBV15 with TRBJ2-5, with D uncertain. CDR3 length: 15 residues. Germline CDR1 and CDR2: LNHNV and YYDKDF (reference sequence). Trimming removed 0 bases at V and 1 base at J, with 9 bases between. The CDR3 coding sequence is TGTGCCACCAGCAGAGATCCCGGGTCCCAAGAGACCCAGTACTTC. Protein: CATSRDPGSQETQYF.

This clonotype has only a few counts. This chain joins TRBV5-1 and TRBJ2-3; tentative D call: TRBD1 (5 bases). Germline CDR1 SGHRS, CDR2 YFSETQ. V was shortened by 4 bases and J by 0 bases, with 12 bases between the two germline ends. The CDR3 sequence is 15 residues long. As DNA, the CDR3 is TGCGCCAGCAGCCTCAGACAGAGGAGCACAGATACGCAGTATTTT. Protein: CASSLRQRSTDTQYF.

The chain carries TRBV27 and TRBJ1-2; D remains unclear. CDR1 is MNHEY and CDR2 is SMNVEV in the germline V gene (reference sequence). The CDR3 is 13 residues long. Trimming left V 5 bases short and J 4 bases short, with 11 bases between. The CDR3 DNA follows: TGTGCCAGCAGTCCGACCGTCAGCTATGGCTACACCTTC. It encodes CASSPTVSYGYTF.

J is TRBJ1-2 and V is TRBV14; the D gene is possibly TRBD1 (5 bases). V was cut by 4 bases and J by 4 bases, with 19 bases left in between. From germline, CDR1 is SGHDN and CDR2 FVKESK. The CDR3 consists of 16 residues. In DNA form, the CDR3 reads TGTGCCAGCAGCCGTCTGGTTGGAGGGAGGGGCTATGGCTACACCTTC. Amino acid sequence: CASSRLVGGRGYGYTF.

This CDR3 reads CSVRTDNQPQHF. CDR3 nucleotides: TGCAGCGTGAGGACAGACAATCAGCCCCAGCATTTT. V gene TRBV29-1 combines with J gene TRBJ1-5, with TRBD1 as a possible D gene (6 bases). This CDR3 is built from 12 residues. CDR1 is SQVTM, CDR2 ANQGSEA, per germline. Trimming cost V 6 bases and J 3 bases, with 9 bases left between them.

The J gene is TRBJ2-7, the V gene TRBV6-1; a weak D match, TRBD1 (6 bases). Germline loops: CDR1 MNHNS, CDR2 SASEGT. This CDR3 has 14 residues. The V and J ends lost 3 bases and 6 bases respectively, with 15 bases between them. The CDR3 protein is CASSDPPGVGEQYF. The DNA for the CDR3 is TGTGCCAGCAGTGATCCGCCAGGGGTAGGCGAGCAGTACTTC.

At least ten counts were recorded for this clonotype. The V gene is TRBV6-5, the J gene TRBJ2-7; 10 bases match TRBD1. Germline V gene lookup returns CDR1 MNHEY and CDR2 SVGAGI. After removal of 5 bases from V and 7 bases from J, the junction contained 5 bases not matched to a gene. The CDR3 is 13 residues long. CDR3 region: CASSRQGAGEQYF. The CDR3 bases are TGTGCCAGCAGTCGACAGGGGGCGGGAGAGCAGTACTTC.

The V gene is TRBV10-3, the J gene TRBJ2-5; D unclear. The V and J ends lost 11 bases and 5 bases respectively, with 12 bases between them. This CDR3 spans 11 amino acids. Germline assignment: CDR1 ENHRY and CDR2 SYGVKD. The CDR3 sequence is CARPGAETQYF. In DNA, the CDR3 is TGTGCCCGCCCGGGTGCGGAGACCCAGTACTTC.

The sample holds a few counts of this clonotype. V usage is TRBV4-2 and J usage is TRBJ1-3, with D unresolved. Germline lookup yields CDR1 LGHNA and CDR2 YNFKEQ. Trimming removed 0 bases at V and 2 bases at J, with 8 bases between. This CDR3 comprises 15 residues. CDR3 in DNA: TGTGCCAGCAGCCAAGATCGAGACGCTGGAAACACCATATATTTT. Translating gives CASSQDRDAGNTIYF.

The rearrangement links TRBV7-9 to TRBJ2-1, with 8 bases identical to TRBD1. Unmatched junction bases numbered 10, after V lost 2 bases and J lost 10 bases. The CDR3 runs 15 residues. Germline values: CDR1 SEHNR, CDR2 FQNEAQ (reference sequence). CDR3 nucleotide sequence: TGTGCCAGCAGCTTACCCGACAGGGGAGTGGAGGAGCAGTTCTTC. Translating gives CASSLPDRGVEEQFF.

This clonotype was found a few times. This chain uses TRBV20-1 with TRBJ2-3; D remains unclear. V lost 2 bases, J lost 4 bases, and 7 bases lay in between. CDR1 is DFQATT and CDR2 is SNEGSKA in the germline V gene (reference sequence). The length of the CDR3 is 12 residues. CDR3 loop: CSARRTADTQYF. DNA of the CDR3: TGCAGTGCTAGACGTACAGCAGATACGCAGTATTTT.

The genes are TRBV29-1 and TRBJ1-2; 9 bases are a match to TRBD1. The germline CDR1 and CDR2 sequences are SQVTM and ANQGSEA. The CDR3 contains 14 residues. The trim removed 4 bases at V and 9 bases at J, leaving 12 bases unmatched. CDR3 in DNA: TGCAGCGTTGCGACAGGGGGAAGGGTGCTCAGCTACACCTTC. Its translation: CSVATGGRVLSYTF.

The chain couples TRBV5-1 to TRBJ2-5; no definite D call. The CDR3 is made up of 13 amino acids. The germline V gene encodes CDR1 SGHRS and CDR2 YFSETQ. V was trimmed by 6 bases and J by 3 bases, leaving 12 bases between them. In nucleotides, the CDR3 is TGCGCCAGCACGAGACCACCCGAAGAGACCCAGTACTTC. The encoded protein is CASTRPPEETQYF.

In this sample, this clonotype turned up many times. The CDR3 sequence: CASSPLGYEQYF. CDR3 nucleotide sequence: TGTGCCAGCAGTCCTTTAGGGTACGAGCAGTACTTC. The V and J genes are TRBV28 and TRBJ2-7; D gene ambiguous. The CDR3 length is 12 residues. The V end was cut by 5 bases, the J end by 4 bases, with 9 bases between. Germline V gene sequence: CDR1 MDHEN, CDR2 SYDVKM.

This clonotype was counted only a few times. V gene TRBV4-2 combines with J gene TRBJ2-1; a weak D match, TRBD1 (7 bases). There are 17 residues in the CDR3. Trimming took 2 bases from V and 1 from J, leaving 15 bases between them. Looked up from germline, CDR1 is LGHNA and CDR2 is YNFKEQ. In nucleotides, the CDR3 is TGTGCCAGCAGCCAAAAAACCAGGGGGGAATCCTACAATGAGCAGTTCTTC. It is translated as CASSQKTRGESYNEQFF.

The table lists this clonotype with many counts. The CDR3 region has the DNA TGTGCCACCAGCAGAGATCTAGGGAACACTGAAGCTTTCTTT. Its translation: CATSRDLGNTEAFF. V is TRBV15 and J is TRBJ1-1, with no clear D. The V and J ends lost 0 bases and 1 base respectively, with 6 bases between them. Germline lookup yields CDR1 LNHNV and CDR2 YYDKDF (reference sequence). The CDR3 runs to 14 residues.